The 14 T cell receptor beta chains reported below all come from one sample, sequenced in a study of blood T cells in healthy people across ages. Using a J-beta primer mix together with a sample-barcoded 5' primer, a second PCR was run for about 6 to 12 cycles. TCRdb re-derived calls from the 5' RACE reads in MiXCR, one entry per CDR3 protein. This sample carries hundreds of thousands of distinct CDR3 sequences, around 38% of them seen once, and the ten largest clones take around 30%. Sequencing input: blood. These receptors all come from a man older than 75 in good health.

This chain links TRBV27 with TRBJ2-7, with unresolved D. The CDR3 length is 16 residues. From germline, CDR1 is MNHEY and CDR2 SMNVEV (reference sequence). The germline V and J ends were trimmed by 0 bases and 0 bases, with 12 bases remaining between them. CDR3: CASSLSSTASSYEQYF. CDR3 DNA: TGTGCCAGCAGTTTATCGAGCACGGCGAGCTCCTACGAGCAGTACTTC.

This chain uses TRBV6-2 or TRBV6-3 with TRBJ1-6, with 8 bases fitting TRBD1. The V and J ends lost 4 bases and 9 bases, in that order; junction bases with no gene match: 8. Germline CDR1 MNHEY, CDR2 SVGEGT. CDR3 size: 15 residues. CDR3 nucleotide sequence: TGTGCCAGCAGTTCCCCTGGACAGGGCGGTTCACCCCTCCACTTT. This encodes CASSSPGQGGSPLHF.

Worth noting for this clonotype: A much larger clone differs from this one at a single base, so this may be a read error. The chain has TRBV10-2 and TRBJ1-2; TRBD1 might be the D (5 bases). The CDR3 extends over 15 amino acids. Trimming shortened V by 3 bases and J by 12 bases, and 23 bases separated the two germline ends. Germline CDR1 is WSHSY and CDR2 is SAAADI. The CDR3 spells CASSDLEVPHRGHTF. CDR3 nucleotides: TGCGCCAGCAGTGACCTGGAAGTTCCCCATCGGGGCCACACCTTC.

This clonotype has more than one count but fewer than ten. A much bigger clone sits one base away, suggesting this may be a read error. The V call is TRBV12-3 or TRBV12-4, the J call TRBJ2-7; 8 bases are shared with TRBD2. J lost 7 bases, V lost 2 bases, and 7 bases had no gene match. This CDR3 is built from 14 residues. CDR3 loop: CASSLKTSENEQYF. CDR3 bases: TGTGCCAGCAGTTTAAAGACTAGCGAGAATGAGCAGTACTTC.

This clonotype was detected a few times. The chain joins TRBV5-1 to TRBJ1-4; D is unclear. Trimming took 5 bases from V and 5 from J, leaving 16 bases between them. Germline V gene lookup returns CDR1 SGHRS and CDR2 YFSETQ. This CDR3 region has 15 residues. The CDR3 DNA is TGCGCCAGCAGACCCTCCACGTCCGGAAATGAAAAACTGTTTTTT. Amino acid sequence: CASRPSTSGNEKLFF.

There are a few counts of this clonotype. J is TRBJ2-3 and V is TRBV3-1, with D perhaps matching TRBD1 (6 bases). From germline, CDR1 is LGHDT and CDR2 YNNKEL (reference sequence). The CDR3 extends over 16 amino acids. With 1 base removed from V and 3 bases from J, the gap between germline ends came to 14 bases. CDR3 bases: TGTGCCAGCAGCCAAGGCGTGGGGGCCTATACAGATACGCAGTATTTT. This codes for CASSQGVGAYTDTQYF.

This clonotype was picked up a small number of times. The chain employs TRBV11-1 and TRBJ2-5; D is possibly TRBD1 or TRBD2 (5 bases each). This CDR3 spans 14 amino acids. Germline V lookup: CDR1 SGHAT, CDR2 FQDESV (reference sequence). Trimming took off 2 bases at V and 5 bases at J, with 12 bases between the two ends. CDR3 nucleotide sequence: TGTGCCAGCAGCTTAATGGGACCTCGGGAGACCCAGTACTTC. Amino acid sequence: CASSLMGPRETQYF.

V and J are TRBV20-1 and TRBJ2-3; D possibly corresponds to TRBD2 (6 bases). V was trimmed by 5 bases and J by 1 base, leaving 16 bases between them. The germline gives CDR1 DFQATT, CDR2 SNEGSKA (reference sequence). The CDR3 loop spans 15 amino acids. The CDR3 bases are TGCAGTGCTCCCCGGGAGAAGACTCGCACAGATACGCAGTATTTT. This sequence encodes CSAPREKTRTDTQYF.

The rearrangement joins TRBV18 to TRBJ2-4; 8 bases map to TRBD2. Near its end, the DNA agrees better with TRBJ2-5, so the J call may be wrong. The CDR3 is made up of 16 amino acids. Germline CDR1 reads KGHSH; CDR2 reads LQKENI. CDR3 sequence reads: CASSPTGRAGEETQYF. The CDR3 DNA is TGTGCCAGCTCACCGACGGGACGAGCGGGAGAGGAGACCCAGTACTTC.

DNA for the CDR3: TGCAGTGCTCTTAGCGGGAGGGCCGAGGCGACCCAGTACTTC. Protein product: CSALSGRAEATQYF. V is TRBV20-1 and J is TRBJ2-4; 11 bases are shared with TRBD2. The end of the DNA is better explained by TRBJ2-5, so the J call may be wrong. Germline CDR1 and CDR2: DFQATT and SNEGSKA (reference sequence). This CDR3 spans 14 amino acids.

This clonotype was counted between two and nine times. The rearrangement links TRBV6-2 or TRBV6-3 to TRBJ2-5; D is ambiguous. V was pared by 7 bases and J by 2 bases, with 14 bases between. The CDR3 covers 14 residues. CDR1 is MNHEY and CDR2 is SVGEGT in the germline V gene. The CDR3 sequence is CASTYTEKQETQYF. The CDR3 coding sequence is TGTGCCAGCACCTACACAGAGAAACAAGAGACCCAGTACTTC.

The chain is built from TRBV27 and TRBJ1-2; D remains ambiguous. Trimming removed 2 bases from V and 9 bases from J, with 19 bases in between. CDR1 and CDR2 (germline): MNHEY, SMNVEV (reference sequence). CDR3 length: 15 residues. The CDR3 reads CASSLEERRSESYTF. The CDR3, as DNA: TGTGCCAGCAGTTTAGAAGAACGGCGGTCCGAAAGCTACACCTTC.

The rearrangement links TRBV25-1 to TRBJ1-1, with D unclear. The germline gives CDR1 MGHDK, CDR2 SYGVNS. V gave up 2 bases and J gave up 1 base, with 14 bases separating them. This CDR3 spans 16 amino acids. The CDR3 loop is CASSESKGRKNTEAFF. The CDR3 DNA is TGTGCCAGCAGTGAAAGCAAAGGGCGCAAGAACACTGAAGCTTTCTTT.

V gene TRBV7-2 combines with J gene TRBJ2-1; 9 bases agree with TRBD1. CDR1 is SGHTA, CDR2 FQGNSA, per germline. The V gene end was trimmed by 4 bases and the J gene end by 10 bases; junction bases not matched to a gene: 11. There are 15 residues in the CDR3. CDR3 in DNA: TGTGCCAGCAGCTCGGACAGGGGCGGCCCCAGAGAGCAGTTCTTC. Its protein product is CASSSDRGGPREQFF.